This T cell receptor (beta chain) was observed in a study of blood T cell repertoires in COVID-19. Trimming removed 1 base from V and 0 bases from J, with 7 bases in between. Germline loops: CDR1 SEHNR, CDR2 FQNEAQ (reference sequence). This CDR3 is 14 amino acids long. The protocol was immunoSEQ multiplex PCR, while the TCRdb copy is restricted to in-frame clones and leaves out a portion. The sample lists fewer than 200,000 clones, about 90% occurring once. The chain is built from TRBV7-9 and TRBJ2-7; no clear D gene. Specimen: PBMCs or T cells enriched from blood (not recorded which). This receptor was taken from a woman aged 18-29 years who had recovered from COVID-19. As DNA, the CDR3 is TGTGCCAGCAGCTTAGGGGCCAGCTCCTACGAGCAGTACTTC. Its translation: CASSLGASSYEQYF.